The next 30 T cell receptor beta chains were all read from a single sample in a study of identical twins. TCRdb used MiXCR to reprocess the 5' RACE reads, holding one entry per CDR3 protein. The sample consists of roughly 1,500,000 distinct CDR3 sequences, more than 30% of them appearing once. Material: cord blood. These receptors were collected from a newborn girl in good health.

The rearrangement joins TRBV28 to TRBJ2-1; 11 bases align to TRBD1. The CDR3 totals 14 residues. From germline, CDR1 is MDHEN and CDR2 SYDVKM. The ends lost 3 bases at V and 10 bases at J; junction bases unmatched: 5. DNA for the CDR3: TGTGCCAGCAGTTTCGGACAGGGGGCTTACGAGCAGTTCTTC. Protein: CASSFGQGAYEQFF.

The chain couples TRBV6-5 to TRBJ2-2; D assignment may be TRBD1 or TRBD2 (5 bases each). V was pared by 4 bases and J by 5 bases, with 17 bases between. CDR3 length: 16 residues. Germline CDR1 reads MNHEY; CDR2 reads SVGAGI. CDR3 DNA: TGTGCCAGCAGTTTACTGACGTGGGACGGAACCGGGGAGCTGTTTTTT. Translation: CASSLLTWDGTGELFF.

The chain joins TRBV29-1 to TRBJ1-2; D may be TRBD1 (6 bases). Germline assignment: CDR1 SQVTM and CDR2 ANQGSEA. The CDR3 is 15 residues long. Trimming took 7 bases from V and 0 from J, leaving 18 bases between them. CDR3 in amino acids: CSASGGRTANYGYTF. DNA for the CDR3: TGCAGCGCTAGTGGAGGCCGGACAGCTAACTATGGCTACACCTTC.

This clonotype was seen a few times. The rearrangement uses TRBV10-2 and TRBJ1-1; unclear D gene. The V end lost 0 bases, the J end lost 0 bases, and 5 bases lay between the germline ends. Germline V gene lookup returns CDR1 WSHSY and CDR2 SAAADI. CDR3 length equals 14 residues. Here the CDR3 DNA reads TGCGCCAGCAGTGAGTCGGGATTGAACACTGAAGCTTTCTTT. As protein: CASSESGLNTEAFF.

This clonotype was counted only a few times. The chain couples TRBV7-6 to TRBJ2-1; the D is unclear. CDR3 size: 16 residues. Germline lookup yields CDR1 SGHVS and CDR2 FNYEAQ. V shed 0 bases and J shed 0 bases, with 9 bases lying between them. The CDR3 bases are TGTGCCAGCAGCTTAGCGGTCTCTAGCTCCTACAATGAGCAGTTCTTC. It specifies CASSLAVSSSYNEQFF.

The genes are TRBV29-1 and TRBJ1-1; D not resolved. The CDR3 has 13 residues. Trimming pared 5 bases from V and 3 bases from J, leaving 13 bases between. The V gene's germline CDR1 is SQVTM and CDR2 ANQGSEA. In DNA, the CDR3 is TGCAGCGTTATCACTGTACTAGACACTGAAGCTTTCTTT. Its translation: CSVITVLDTEAFF.

This clonotype came up a few times. The chain is built from TRBV3-1 and TRBJ2-3; D is unresolved. CDR3 length equals 15 residues. Deletions cut 1 base from V and 2 bases from J, with 10 bases between. The germline V gene encodes CDR1 LGHDT and CDR2 YNNKEL (reference sequence). The CDR3 region is CASSQGVRNTDTQYF. The CDR3 coding sequence is TGTGCCAGCAGCCAAGGGGTCAGAAACACAGATACGCAGTATTTT.

Only a few counts were recorded for this clonotype. The chain couples TRBV6-6 to TRBJ1-2; the D is unclear. The CDR3 is 12 residues long. V lost 0 bases to trimming and J lost 6 bases, with 5 bases between them. Germline CDR1 is MNHNY and CDR2 is SVGAGI (reference sequence). CDR3 in DNA: TGTGCCAGCAGTTACTCCTGGGATGGCTACACCTTC. Residues: CASSYSWDGYTF.

With regard to this clonotype: Relative to the germline gene, one junction end is altered; a read error may explain this. The rearrangement joins TRBV4-1 to TRBJ2-3, with 8 bases fitting TRBD2. This CDR3 is built from 14 residues. Germline CDR1 MGHRA, CDR2 YSYEKL. The CDR3 loop reads CASNGGALTDAQYF. For the CDR3, the DNA is TGCGCCAGCAACGGGGGGGCCCTCACAGATGCGCAGTATTTT.

J is TRBJ2-7 and V is TRBV7-8; D may match TRBD1 or TRBD2 (5 bases each). The V and J ends lost 1 base and 3 bases respectively, with 13 bases between them. There are 15 residues in the CDR3. CDR1 is SGHVS, CDR2 FQNEAQ, per germline. For the CDR3, the DNA is TGTGCCAGCAGCTTAGTGGGACCTATAAACTACGAGCAGTACTTC. Its protein is CASSLVGPINYEQYF.

The chain combines TRBV7-6 with TRBJ2-1; perhaps TRBD2 as D (5 bases). The germline V gene has CDR1 SGHVS and CDR2 FNYEAQ. The CDR3 spans 16 residues. The V end was cut by 4 bases, the J end by 5 bases, with 18 bases between. This chain's CDR3 is CASSSAPETRDNEQFF. The CDR3 coding sequence is TGTGCCAGCAGCTCCGCCCCTGAAACTAGGGACAATGAGCAGTTCTTC.

This clonotype appeared a few times. The V gene is TRBV4-1, the J gene TRBJ2-7; D might be TRBD2 (5 bases). With 2 bases removed from V and 6 bases from J, the gap between germline ends came to 8 bases. There are 12 residues in the CDR3. The V gene's germline CDR1 is MGHRA and CDR2 YSYEKL. The CDR3 region has the DNA TGCGCCAGCAGCCAACCACTAGGCGAGCAGTACTTC. Encoded protein: CASSQPLGEQYF.

The V gene is TRBV20-1, the J gene TRBJ2-7; unclear D gene. There are 16 residues in the CDR3. Trimming cost V 1 base and J 0 bases, with 16 bases left between them. CDR1 is DFQATT and CDR2 is SNEGSKA in the germline V gene (reference sequence). The CDR3 DNA is TGCAGTGCTAGAGGGCCCTTTGGGCTCGGCTCCTACGAGCAGTACTTC. The encoded protein is CSARGPFGLGSYEQYF.

The chain links TRBV9 to TRBJ2-1; TRBD2 matches at 12 bases. The J call may be wrong; the DNA end is better matched by TRBJ2-7. The germline V gene encodes CDR1 SGDLS and CDR2 YYNGEE. The CDR3 sequence is 16 residues long. Here the CDR3 reads CASSPSGGAIYNEQYF. CDR3 nucleotides: TGTGCCAGCAGCCCTAGCGGGGGGGCCATCTACAATGAGCAGTACTTC.

This clonotype has a count of ten or more. The gene calls are TRBV3-1 and TRBJ2-7, with D perhaps matching TRBD1 (5 bases). The CDR3 covers 12 residues. The germline gives CDR1 LGHDT, CDR2 YNNKEL (reference sequence). The V and J ends lost 0 bases and 11 bases respectively, with 11 bases between them. CDR3 DNA sequence: TGTGCCAGCAGCCAAGACGGCAGGGTAGAGTACTTC. Translated: CASSQDGRVEYF.

V gene TRBV20-1 combines with J gene TRBJ1-4; D possibly corresponds to TRBD1 (5 bases). The CDR3 runs 11 residues. Germline V gives CDR1 DFQATT, CDR2 SNEGSKA (reference sequence). CDR3 amino acids: CTSKRGEKLFF. CDR3 DNA sequence: TGCACCTCGAAAAGGGGCGAAAAACTGTTTTTT.

CDR3: CASSGGGPDTQYF. CDR3 DNA sequence: TGTGCCAGCAGTGGGGGGGGGCCAGATACGCAGTATTTT. V usage is TRBV25-1 and J usage is TRBJ2-3; the D gene is possibly TRBD2 (7 bases). Germline CDR1 MGHDK, CDR2 SYGVNS. The V gene lost 4 bases and the J gene lost 4 bases, with 9 bases spanning the gap. This CDR3 is built from 13 residues.

The chain employs TRBV27 and TRBJ2-1, with D hard to call. CDR3 length: 15 amino acids. V lost 2 bases and J 0 bases, leaving 8 bases between the germline ends. Germline V CDR1 and CDR2: MNHEY, SMNVEV (reference sequence). The CDR3 nucleotides read TGTGCCAGCAGTTTAACGGTTAGCTCCTACAATGAGCAGTTCTTC. It translates to CASSLTVSSYNEQFF.

This clonotype was found a few times. The chain links TRBV28 to TRBJ2-3; D gene ambiguous. There are 12 residues in the CDR3. V lost 5 bases and J lost 6, with 9 bases in between. Per the germline V gene, CDR1 is MDHEN and CDR2 is SYDVKM. CDR3 sequence: CASSPEWDTQYF. CDR3 DNA: TGTGCCAGCAGTCCGGAGTGGGATACGCAGTATTTT.

This clonotype was recorded at least ten times. V is TRBV27 and J is TRBJ2-1; 9 bases fit TRBD2. The CDR3 totals 13 residues. Trimming cost V 6 bases and J 8 bases; bases outside gene matches: 5. CDR1 and CDR2 from the germline V gene are MNHEY and SMNVEV (reference sequence). The CDR3 DNA sequence: TGTGCCAGCAGAGCTAGCGGGGTGTATGAGCAGTTCTTC. Its translation: CASRASGVYEQFF.

The chain carries TRBV21-1 and TRBJ1-2; the table's TRBD1 call for D was not verified on the DNA. TRBV21-1 is given as a pseudogene. The CDR3 runs 18 residues. The CDR3 here is CASSKEGSGNGANYGYTF. The CDR3 coding sequence is TGTGCCAGCAGCAAAGAAGGGTCAGGGAACGGGGCTAACTATGGCTACACCTTC.

There are a few counts of this clonotype. This chain links TRBV27 with TRBJ2-3; 10 positions agree with TRBD2. V gave up 6 bases and J gave up 6 bases; unmatched junction bases: 12. Germline-derived CDR1 and CDR2 are MNHEY and SMNVEV (reference sequence). This CDR3 contains 16 residues. CDR3 residues: CASSLTGTSAPDTQYF. In DNA form, the CDR3 reads TGTGCCAGCAGCCTTACCGGGACTAGCGCCCCGGATACGCAGTATTTT.

The chain has TRBV28 and TRBJ2-7; D gene unclear. Between the trimmed V and J ends, which lost 7 bases and 2 bases, there was a span of 15 bases. The CDR3 extends over 14 amino acids. Looked up from germline, CDR1 is MDHEN and CDR2 is SYDVKM. The CDR3 sequence is CASIPRRQPYEQYF. Here the CDR3 DNA reads TGTGCCAGCATCCCCCGGCGCCAGCCCTACGAGCAGTACTTC.

The chain recombines TRBV7-9 with TRBJ2-7; D could derive from TRBD1 or TRBD2 (5 bases each). CDR1 SEHNR and CDR2 FQNEAQ come from the germline V gene (reference sequence). This CDR3 spans 16 amino acids. The germline V and J ends were trimmed by 3 bases and 7 bases, with 22 bases remaining between them. CDR3 in amino acids: CASSFAHGGPYNEQYF. The DNA for the CDR3 is TGTGCCAGCAGCTTTGCGCATGGGGGTCCCTACAATGAGCAGTACTTC.

This chain joins TRBV14 and TRBJ2-1, with 14 bases matching TRBD2. CDR1 is SGHDN and CDR2 is FVKESK in the germline V gene. The ends lost 2 bases at V and 9 bases at J; junction bases unmatched: 15. The CDR3 length is 19 residues. CDR3: CASSQRHGTSGSRRTEQFF. As DNA, the CDR3 is TGTGCCAGCAGCCAAAGGCATGGGACTAGCGGGAGCCGTCGCACTGAGCAGTTCTTC.

A few counts support this clonotype. The chain joins TRBV6-6 to TRBJ2-1, with a possible D match to TRBD2 (6 bases). Germline V CDR1 and CDR2: MNHNY, SVGAGI (reference sequence). V was clipped by 0 bases and J by 4 bases, with 13 bases between them. This CDR3 has 16 amino acids. CDR3 DNA sequence: TGTGCCAGCAGTTACTCGATGGAGGGTTTTTACAATGAGCAGTTCTTC. Translated: CASSYSMEGFYNEQFF.

This clonotype has only a few counts. V usage is TRBV4-1 and J usage is TRBJ2-1; TRBD1 is a possible D gene (6 bases). The CDR3 has 16 amino acids. Trimming removed 1 base at V and 1 base at J, with 11 bases between. CDR1 is MGHRA, CDR2 YSYEKL, per germline. CDR3 region: CASSQGPGASYNEQFF. The CDR3, as DNA: TGCGCCAGCAGCCAAGGACCAGGGGCATCCTACAATGAGCAGTTCTTC.

In its sample, this clonotype was seen a few times. This rearrangement joins TRBV4-2 to TRBJ2-5; D gene unclear. The J call is in doubt because the DNA end fits TRBJ2-7 better. The CDR3 runs to 15 residues. Germline CDR1 LGHNA, CDR2 YNFKEQ. CDR3 loop: CASSQDPVAGYEQYF. CDR3 bases: TGTGCCAGCAGCCAAGATCCGGTAGCCGGTTACGAGCAGTACTTC.

This clonotype was observed a handful of times. The chain joins TRBV6-5 to TRBJ1-5; the D is unclear. The length of the CDR3 is 18 residues. The germline V and J ends were trimmed by 0 bases and 1 base, with 16 bases remaining between them. From germline, CDR1 is MNHEY and CDR2 SVGAGI. CDR3 sequence reads: CASSYSPTATPSNQPQHF. The CDR3 DNA reads as TGTGCCAGCAGTTACTCCCCGACCGCTACACCGAGCAATCAGCCCCAGCATTTT.

This chain uses TRBV28 with TRBJ1-4; a weak D match, TRBD1 (5 bases). CDR3 size: 16 residues. Trimming stripped 5 bases from V and 8 bases from J, with 21 bases between. Germline CDR1 reads MDHEN; CDR2 reads SYDVKM. This CDR3 is CASSIPFRGTREKLFF. The CDR3 region has the DNA TGTGCCAGCAGTATCCCGTTCCGGGGGACGAGGGAAAAACTGTTTTTT. Variable domain in full (rest from reference TRBV28 and TRBJ1-4): DVKVTQSSRYLVKRTGEKVFLECVQDMDHENMFWYRQDPGLGLRLIYFSYDVKMKEKGDIPEGYSVSREKKERFSLILESASTNQTSMYLCASSIPFRGTREKLFFGSGTQLSVL.